The 17 T cell receptor beta chains listed next were all sequenced from one sample in a study of T-cell reconstitution after alpha-beta-depleted transplantation in children. It was with unique molecular identifiers that the TCRbeta library was prepared. MiXCR, run by TCRdb on the PCR reads, gives a single entry per CDR3 protein. Counted here are 90,000 to 100,000 distinct CDR3 sequences, 20% to 25% occurring once; the ten biggest clones make up 20% to 25%. The source was PBMCs, collected before TCRalphabeta/CD19-depleted stem cell transplant. The receptors originated from a boy younger than 10 with acute lymphoblastic leukemia, due to receive a stem cell transplant.

J is TRBJ2-1 and V is TRBV7-9; TRBD2 might be the D (6 bases). With 5 bases removed from V and 6 bases from J, the gap between germline ends came to 14 bases. CDR1 is SEHNR, CDR2 FQNEAQ, per germline (reference sequence). The CDR3 runs 14 residues. In nucleotides, the CDR3 is TGTGCCAGCAGCCTCCCTACTAGCCTCAATGAGCAGTTCTTC. Its protein is CASSLPTSLNEQFF.

The table lists this clonotype with many counts. The V gene is TRBV28, the J gene TRBJ2-1; 9 bases line up with TRBD2. V was clipped by 6 bases and J by 8 bases; unmatched bases: 14. The CDR3 totals 16 residues. The V gene's germline CDR1 is MDHEN and CDR2 SYDVKM. The CDR3 DNA reads as TGTGCCAGCAGCAGACTAGCGGAGGGGCCCGGGGATGAGCAGTTCTTC. Protein sequence: CASSRLAEGPGDEQFF.

This clonotype was picked up a small number of times. The chain recombines TRBV18 with TRBJ2-1, with TRBD2 as a possible D gene (5 bases). Trimming pared 5 bases from V and 6 bases from J, leaving 11 bases between. The CDR3 runs to 13 residues. Germline loops: CDR1 KGHSH, CDR2 LQKENI. CDR3: CASSEAEFNEQFF. CDR3 nucleotides: TGTGCCAGCTCAGAAGCGGAGTTCAATGAGCAGTTCTTC.

The rearrangement uses TRBV7-9 and TRBJ2-1; no definite D call. This CDR3 is 11 amino acids long. Trimming took 5 bases from V and 9 from J, leaving 8 bases between them. Germline CDR1 reads SEHNR; CDR2 reads FQNEAQ (reference sequence). CDR3 nucleotide sequence: TGTGCCAGCAGCCTAGGGTCTGAGCAGTTCTTC. It translates to CASSLGSEQFF.

At least ten counts were recorded for this clonotype. This chain's CDR3 is CASSLGTANTEAFF. CDR3 DNA: TGTGCCAGCAGCTTGGGGACAGCGAACACTGAAGCTTTCTTT. The V gene is TRBV7-9, the J gene TRBJ1-1; 7 nucleotides agree with TRBD1. V lost 3 bases to trimming and J lost 1 base; unmatched junction nucleotides: 2. This CDR3 spans 14 amino acids. The V gene's germline CDR1 is SEHNR and CDR2 FQNEAQ (reference sequence).

This clonotype was counted only a few times. The chain couples TRBV5-1 to TRBJ2-1; D gene unclear. This CDR3 region has 11 residues. V shed 4 bases and J shed 4 bases, with 3 bases lying between them. Germline loops: CDR1 SGHRS, CDR2 YFSETQ. The CDR3 loop reads CASSIYNEQFF. The CDR3 bases are TGCGCCAGCAGCATTTACAATGAGCAGTTCTTC.

The chain joins TRBV2 to TRBJ2-5; unclear D gene. The V gene lost 7 bases and the J gene lost 0 bases, with 9 bases spanning the gap. Germline CDR1 SNHLY, CDR2 FYNNEI. The CDR3 sequence is 13 residues long. CDR3 nucleotide sequence: TGTGCCAGCAAGGGCGACTACCAAGAGACCCAGTACTTC. The encoded protein is CASKGDYQETQYF.

This chain uses TRBV5-1 with TRBJ2-7; tentatively, D is TRBD2 (5 bases). CDR1 SGHRS and CDR2 YFSETQ come from the germline V gene. This CDR3 contains 15 residues. Trimming left V 4 bases short and J 0 bases short, with 14 bases between. This CDR3 reads CASSNLRAGSYEQYF. CDR3 nucleotide sequence: TGCGCCAGCAGCAATCTGAGGGCGGGCTCCTACGAGCAGTACTTC.

This clonotype was counted between two and nine times. The gene calls are TRBV5-6 and TRBJ2-3; TRBD2 matches at 9 bases. With V trimmed by 0 bases and J by 2 bases, 4 bases remained unmatched. Germline V gene lookup returns CDR1 SGHDT and CDR2 YYEEEE. This CDR3 contains 16 residues. This CDR3 is CASSLATSGATDTQYF. In DNA form, the CDR3 reads TGTGCCAGCAGCTTGGCGACTAGCGGAGCCACAGATACGCAGTATTTT.

In its sample, this clonotype was seen a few times. The chain uses TRBV10-3 and TRBJ2-3; no firm D call. The CDR3 length is 12 residues. V gave up 7 bases and J gave up 0 bases, with 5 bases separating them. Germline lookup yields CDR1 ENHRY and CDR2 SYGVKD. The chain's CDR3 is CAIKDSTDTQYF. The DNA for the CDR3 is TGTGCCATCAAGGACAGCACAGATACGCAGTATTTT.

The chain carries TRBV12-3 or TRBV12-4 and TRBJ2-3; no reliable D call. The ends were cut back, 4 bases at V and 9 bases at J, with 8 bases in the middle. The CDR3 sequence is 11 residues long. CDR3 amino acids: CASSSWETQYF. CDR3 bases: TGTGCCAGCAGTTCCTGGGAAACGCAGTATTTT.

V usage is TRBV28 and J usage is TRBJ2-7; D call uncertain. The CDR3 sequence is 13 residues long. Deletions cut 10 bases from V and 0 bases from J, with 13 bases between. In germline, CDR1 is MDHEN, CDR2 SYDVKM. CDR3 nucleotides: TGTGCCATCGGACCTCCCCGCTCCTACGAGCAGTACTTC. Protein product: CAIGPPRSYEQYF. Using reference TRBV28 and TRBJ2-7 for the parts outside the CDR3, the full variable domain is DVKVTQSSRYLVKRTGEKVFLECVQDMDHENMFWYRQDPGLGLRLIYFSYDVKMKEKGDIPEGYSVSREKKERFSLILESASTNQTSMYLCAIGPPRSYEQYFGPGTRLTVT.

The rearrangement joins TRBV14 to TRBJ2-3; the D is unclear. The CDR3 is made up of 12 amino acids. V shed 4 bases and J shed 3 bases, with 5 bases lying between them. The germline gives CDR1 SGHDN, CDR2 FVKESK. The CDR3 reads CASSRGTDTQYF. CDR3 in DNA: TGTGCCAGCAGCCGTGGAACAGATACGCAGTATTTT.

This clonotype was observed at least ten times. The chain recombines TRBV7-8 with TRBJ2-5; D is uncertain. The CDR3 is made up of 14 amino acids. Looked up from germline, CDR1 is SGHVS and CDR2 is FQNEAQ. V was clipped by 2 bases and J by 4 bases, with 11 bases between them. CDR3 in DNA: TGTGCCAGCAGCTTATCTAGGTTCGGAGAGACCCAGTACTTC. It codes for CASSLSRFGETQYF.

This chain connects TRBV9 to TRBJ2-2; D is unclear. There are 13 residues in the CDR3. Trimming removed 3 bases from V and 4 bases from J, with 7 bases in between. The germline V gene has CDR1 SGDLS and CDR2 YYNGEE. The CDR3 loop is CASSGVVTGELFF. The CDR3, as DNA: TGTGCCAGCAGCGGTGTGGTCACCGGGGAGCTGTTTTTT.

The table lists this clonotype with many counts. V is TRBV7-7 and J is TRBJ2-1, with TRBD2 matching 8 bases. The CDR3 totals 13 residues. Per the germline V gene, CDR1 is SSHAT and CDR2 is FNYEAQ (reference sequence). V shed 3 bases, J shed 6 bases, and the junction held 1 base outside the gene matches. The CDR3 coding sequence is TGTGCCAGCAGCTTTAGCGGGACCAATGAGCAGTTCTTC. Protein sequence: CASSFSGTNEQFF.

Comments on this clonotype: This clone may be a read error of a much larger clone one base away. This rearrangement joins TRBV28 to TRBJ2-3; D perhaps matches TRBD1 (6 bases). The CDR3 totals 14 residues. Trimming shortened V by 7 bases and J by 1 base, and 12 bases separated the two germline ends. Germline V gives CDR1 MDHEN, CDR2 SYDVKM. The CDR3 spells CASIRDTRTDTQYF. In DNA form, the CDR3 reads TGTGCCAGCATCCGGGACACCCGCACAGATACGCAGTATTTT.